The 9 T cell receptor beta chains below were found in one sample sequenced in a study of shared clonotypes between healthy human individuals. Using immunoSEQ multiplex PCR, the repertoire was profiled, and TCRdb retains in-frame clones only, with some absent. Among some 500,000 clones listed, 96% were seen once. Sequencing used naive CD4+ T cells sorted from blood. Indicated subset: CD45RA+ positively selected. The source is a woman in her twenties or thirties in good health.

CDR3 DNA: TGTGCCAGTACTCAGGGACCGAACACCGGGGAGCTGTTTTTT. It codes for CASTQGPNTGELFF. V usage is TRBV19 and J usage is TRBJ2-2, with D perhaps being TRBD1 or TRBD2 (5 bases each). Germline values: CDR1 LNHDA, CDR2 SQIVND (reference sequence). The CDR3 is made up of 14 amino acids. V was clipped by 7 bases and J by 0 bases, with 9 bases between them.

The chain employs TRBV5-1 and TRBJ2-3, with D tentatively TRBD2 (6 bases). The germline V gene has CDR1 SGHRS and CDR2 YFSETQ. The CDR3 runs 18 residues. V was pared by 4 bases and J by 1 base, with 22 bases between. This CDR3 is CASSRKPAWTGGTDTQYF. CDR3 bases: TGCGCCAGCAGCCGAAAACCAGCATGGACGGGGGGCACAGATACGCAGTATTTT.

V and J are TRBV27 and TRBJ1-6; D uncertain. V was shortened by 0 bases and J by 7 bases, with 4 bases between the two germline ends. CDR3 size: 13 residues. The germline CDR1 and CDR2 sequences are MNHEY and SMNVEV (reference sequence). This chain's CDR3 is CASSLSNNSPLHF. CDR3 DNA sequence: TGTGCCAGCAGTTTATCGAACAATTCACCCCTCCACTTT.

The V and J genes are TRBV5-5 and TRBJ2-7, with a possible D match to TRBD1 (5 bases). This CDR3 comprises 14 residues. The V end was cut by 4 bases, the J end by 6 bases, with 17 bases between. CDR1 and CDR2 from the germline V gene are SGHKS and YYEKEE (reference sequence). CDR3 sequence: CASSLYRSSGEQYF. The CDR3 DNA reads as TGTGCCAGCAGCCTATACAGGTCCTCTGGCGAGCAGTACTTC. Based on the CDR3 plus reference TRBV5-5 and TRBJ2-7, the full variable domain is DAGVTQSPTHLIKTRGQQVTLRCSPISGHKSVSWYQQVLGQGPQFIFQYYEKEERGRGNFPDRFSARQFPNYSSELNVNALLLGDSALYLCASSLYRSSGEQYFGPGTRLTVT.

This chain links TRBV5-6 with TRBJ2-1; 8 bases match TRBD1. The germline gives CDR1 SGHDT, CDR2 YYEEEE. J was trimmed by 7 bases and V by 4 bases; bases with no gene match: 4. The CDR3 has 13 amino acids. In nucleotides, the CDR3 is TGTGCCAGCAGCCGGGACAGGTCAAATGAGCAGTTCTTC. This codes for CASSRDRSNEQFF. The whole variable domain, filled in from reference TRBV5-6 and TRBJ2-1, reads DAGVTQSPTHLIKTRGQQVTLRCSPKSGHDTVSWYQQALGQGPQFIFQYYEEEERQRGNFPDRFSGHQFPNYSSELNVNALLLGDSALYLCASSRDRSNEQFFGPGTRLTVL.

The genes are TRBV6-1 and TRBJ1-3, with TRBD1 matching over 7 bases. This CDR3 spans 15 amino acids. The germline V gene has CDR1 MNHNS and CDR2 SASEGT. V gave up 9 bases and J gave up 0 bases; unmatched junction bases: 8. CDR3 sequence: CASSWTGNSGNTIYF. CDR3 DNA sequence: TGTGCCAGTAGTTGGACAGGTAACTCTGGAAACACCATATATTTT.

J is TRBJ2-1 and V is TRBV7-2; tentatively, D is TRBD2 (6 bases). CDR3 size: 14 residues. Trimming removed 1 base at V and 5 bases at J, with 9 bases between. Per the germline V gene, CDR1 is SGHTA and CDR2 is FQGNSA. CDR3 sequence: CASSLVGGDNEQFF. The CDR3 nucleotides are TGTGCCAGCAGCTTAGTAGGCGGGGACAATGAGCAGTTCTTC.

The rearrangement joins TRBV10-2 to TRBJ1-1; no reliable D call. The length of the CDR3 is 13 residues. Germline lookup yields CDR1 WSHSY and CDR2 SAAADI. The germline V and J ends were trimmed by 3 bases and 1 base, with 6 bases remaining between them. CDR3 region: CASSELGNTEAFF. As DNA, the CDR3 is TGCGCCAGCAGTGAATTGGGGAACACTGAAGCTTTCTTT.

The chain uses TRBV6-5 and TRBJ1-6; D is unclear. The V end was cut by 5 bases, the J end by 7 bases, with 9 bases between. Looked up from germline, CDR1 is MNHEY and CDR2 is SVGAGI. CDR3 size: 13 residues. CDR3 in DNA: TGTGCCAGCAGTGAAACCGAGAATTCACCCCTCCACTTT. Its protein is CASSETENSPLHF.